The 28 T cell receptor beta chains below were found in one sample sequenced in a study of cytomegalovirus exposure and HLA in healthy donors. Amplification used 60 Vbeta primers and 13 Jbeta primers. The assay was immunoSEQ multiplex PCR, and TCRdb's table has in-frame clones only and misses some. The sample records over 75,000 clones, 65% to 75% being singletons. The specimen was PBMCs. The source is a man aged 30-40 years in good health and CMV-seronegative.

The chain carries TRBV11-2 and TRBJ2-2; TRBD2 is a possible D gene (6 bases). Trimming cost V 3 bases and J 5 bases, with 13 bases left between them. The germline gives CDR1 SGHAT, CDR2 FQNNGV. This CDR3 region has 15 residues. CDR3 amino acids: CASSLVGTATGELFF. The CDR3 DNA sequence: TGTGCCAGCAGCTTGGTGGGGACTGCTACCGGGGAGCTGTTTTTT.

The CDR3 spells CASSPSLWPGSGTQYF. The CDR3 nucleotides are TGTGCCAGCAGTCCTTCTCTATGGCCCGGATCGGGTACGCAGTATTTT. The genes are TRBV27 and TRBJ2-3, with D uncertain. Per the germline V gene, CDR1 is MNHEY and CDR2 is SMNVEV (reference sequence). Trimming took off 5 bases at V and 8 bases at J, with 23 bases between the two ends. The CDR3 spans 16 residues.

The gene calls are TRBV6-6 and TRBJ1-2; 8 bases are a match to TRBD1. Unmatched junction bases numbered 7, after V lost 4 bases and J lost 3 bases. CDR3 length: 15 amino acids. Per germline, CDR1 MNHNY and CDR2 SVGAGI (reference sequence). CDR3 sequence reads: CASSSWTGTYYGYTF. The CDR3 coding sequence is TGTGCCAGCAGTTCTTGGACAGGGACGTACTATGGCTACACCTTC.

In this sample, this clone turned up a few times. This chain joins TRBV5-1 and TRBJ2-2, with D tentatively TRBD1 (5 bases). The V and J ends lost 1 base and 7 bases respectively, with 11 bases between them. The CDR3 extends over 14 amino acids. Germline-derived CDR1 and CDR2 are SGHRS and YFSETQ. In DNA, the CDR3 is TGCGCCAGCAGCTTGATAGGGGTCGGCGGGGAGCTGTTTTTT. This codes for CASSLIGVGGELFF.

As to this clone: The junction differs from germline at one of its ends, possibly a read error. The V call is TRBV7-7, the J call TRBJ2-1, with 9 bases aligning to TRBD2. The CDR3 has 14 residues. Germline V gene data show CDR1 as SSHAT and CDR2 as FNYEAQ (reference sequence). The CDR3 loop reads CASSLAGAAAEQFF. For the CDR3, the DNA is TGTGCTAGCAGCTTAGCGGGGGCCGCCGCTGAGCAGTTCTTC.

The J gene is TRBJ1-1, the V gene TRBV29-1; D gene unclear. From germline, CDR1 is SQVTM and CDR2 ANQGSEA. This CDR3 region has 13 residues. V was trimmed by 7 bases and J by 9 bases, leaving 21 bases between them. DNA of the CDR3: TGCAGCGCCCAAAACGCAGGCGATACCAAAGCTTTCTTT. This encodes CSAQNAGDTKAFF. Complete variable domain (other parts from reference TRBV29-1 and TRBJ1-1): SAVISQKPSRDICQRGTSLTIQCQVDSQVTMMFWYRQQPGQSLTLIATANQGSEATYESGFVIDKFPISRPNLTFSTLTVSNMSPEDSSIYLCSAQNAGDTKAFFGQGTRLTVV.

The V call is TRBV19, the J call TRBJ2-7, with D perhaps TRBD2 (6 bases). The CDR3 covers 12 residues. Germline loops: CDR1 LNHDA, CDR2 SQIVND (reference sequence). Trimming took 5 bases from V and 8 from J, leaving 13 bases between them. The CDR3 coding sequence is TGTGCCAGTAGTCCCCAGGAGGGGAAGCAGTACTTC. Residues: CASSPQEGKQYF.

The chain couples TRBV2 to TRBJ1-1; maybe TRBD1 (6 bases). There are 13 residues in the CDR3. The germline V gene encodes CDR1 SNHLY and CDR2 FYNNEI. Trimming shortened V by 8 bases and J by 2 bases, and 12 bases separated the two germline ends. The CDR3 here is CASHRQANTEAFF. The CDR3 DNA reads TGTGCCAGCCATAGACAGGCCAACACTGAAGCTTTCTTT.

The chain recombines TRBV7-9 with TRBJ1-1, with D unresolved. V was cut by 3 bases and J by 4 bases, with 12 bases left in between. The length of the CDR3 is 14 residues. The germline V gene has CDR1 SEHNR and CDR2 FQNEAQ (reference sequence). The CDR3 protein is CASSLDGVSTEAFF. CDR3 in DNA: TGTGCCAGCAGCTTGGACGGGGTGAGCACTGAAGCTTTCTTT.

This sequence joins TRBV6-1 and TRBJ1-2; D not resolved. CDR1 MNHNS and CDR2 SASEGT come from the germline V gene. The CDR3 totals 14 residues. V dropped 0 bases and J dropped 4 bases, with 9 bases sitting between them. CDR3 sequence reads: CASSEAPEGYGYTF. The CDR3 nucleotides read TGTGCCAGCAGTGAAGCGCCTGAGGGCTATGGCTACACCTTC.

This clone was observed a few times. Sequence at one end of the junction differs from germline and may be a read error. CDR3 sequence (DNA): TGTGCCAGCAGTTGGATTAGGAAACAGTCTTTAGGTGGCTACCCCTTC. This encodes CASSWIRKQSLGGYPF. This chain links TRBV6-5 with TRBJ1-2; D gene unclear. CDR1 is MNHEY, CDR2 SVGAGI, per germline. This CDR3 spans 16 amino acids.

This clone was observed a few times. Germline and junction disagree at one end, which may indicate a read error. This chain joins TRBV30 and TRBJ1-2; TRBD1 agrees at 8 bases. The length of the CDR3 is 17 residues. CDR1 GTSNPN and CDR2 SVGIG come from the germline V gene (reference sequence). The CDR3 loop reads CAWSALDRGTFNYGYPF. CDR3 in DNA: TGTGCCTGGAGTGCATTAGACAGGGGCACCTTTAACTATGGCTACCCCTTC. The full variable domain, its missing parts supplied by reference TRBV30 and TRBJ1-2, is SQTIHQWPATLVQPVGSPLSLECTVEGTSNPNLYWYRQAAGRGLQLLFYSVGIGQISSEVPQNLSASRPQDRQFILSSKKLLLSDSGFYLCAWSALDRGTFNYGYPFGSGTRLTVV.

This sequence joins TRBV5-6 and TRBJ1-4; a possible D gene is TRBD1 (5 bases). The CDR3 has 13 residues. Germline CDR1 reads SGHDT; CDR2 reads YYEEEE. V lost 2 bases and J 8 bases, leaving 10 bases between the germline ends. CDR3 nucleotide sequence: TGTGCCAGCAGCTTCAGGGTAGAAGAAAAACTGTTTTTT. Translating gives CASSFRVEEKLFF. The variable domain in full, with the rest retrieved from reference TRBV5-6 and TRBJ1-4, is DAGVTQSPTHLIKTRGQQVTLRCSPKSGHDTVSWYQQALGQGPQFIFQYYEEEERQRGNFPDRFSGHQFPNYSSELNVNALLLGDSALYLCASSFRVEEKLFFGSGTQLSVL.

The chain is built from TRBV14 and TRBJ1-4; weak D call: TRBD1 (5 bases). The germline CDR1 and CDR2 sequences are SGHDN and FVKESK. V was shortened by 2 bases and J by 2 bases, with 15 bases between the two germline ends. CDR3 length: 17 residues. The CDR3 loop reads CASSQYIRGETNEKLFF. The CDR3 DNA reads TGTGCCAGCAGCCAATATATACGGGGGGAGACTAATGAAAAACTGTTTTTT.

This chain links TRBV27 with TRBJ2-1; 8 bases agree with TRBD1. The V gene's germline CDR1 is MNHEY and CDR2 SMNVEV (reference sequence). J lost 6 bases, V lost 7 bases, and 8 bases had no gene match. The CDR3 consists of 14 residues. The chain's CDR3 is CASTSYDRGNEQFF. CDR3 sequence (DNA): TGTGCCAGCACCTCGTATGACAGGGGCAATGAGCAGTTCTTC.

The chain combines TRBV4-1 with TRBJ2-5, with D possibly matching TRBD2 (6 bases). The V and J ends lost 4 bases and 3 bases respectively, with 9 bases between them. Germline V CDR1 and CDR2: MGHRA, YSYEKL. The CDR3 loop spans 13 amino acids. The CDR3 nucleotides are TGCGCCAGCAGCCTTTGGGAGGAAGAGACCCAGTACTTC. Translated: CASSLWEEETQYF.

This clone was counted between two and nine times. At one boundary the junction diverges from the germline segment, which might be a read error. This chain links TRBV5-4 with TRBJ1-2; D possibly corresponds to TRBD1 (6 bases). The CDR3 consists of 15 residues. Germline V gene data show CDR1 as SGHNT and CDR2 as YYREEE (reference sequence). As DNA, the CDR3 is TGTGCCAGCAGCCCCCCGGGGGGCAGGTCCTCGGGCAAGGCCTTC. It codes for CASSPPGGRSSGKAF. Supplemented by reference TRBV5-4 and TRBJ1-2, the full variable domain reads ETGVTQSPTHLIKTRGQQVTLRCSSQSGHNTVSWYQQALGQGPQFIFQYYREEENGRGNFPPRFSGLQFPNYSSELNVNALELDDSALYLCASSPPGGRSSGKAFGSGTRLTVV.

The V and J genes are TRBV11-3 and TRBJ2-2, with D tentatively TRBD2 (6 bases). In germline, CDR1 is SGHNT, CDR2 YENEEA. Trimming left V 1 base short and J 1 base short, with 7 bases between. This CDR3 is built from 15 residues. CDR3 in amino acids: CASSLAGVNTGELFF. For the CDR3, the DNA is TGTGCCAGCAGCTTAGCGGGGGTGAACACCGGGGAGCTGTTTTTT.

The CDR3 DNA is TGTGCCATCAGTGAGTCTCTCAGTAATCAGCCCCAGCATTTT. As protein: CAISESLSNQPQHF. The chain combines TRBV10-3 with TRBJ1-5; no reliable D call. The V gene lost 0 bases and the J gene lost 4 bases, with 7 bases spanning the gap. Germline V gene data show CDR1 as ENHRY and CDR2 as SYGVKD. The CDR3 totals 14 residues.

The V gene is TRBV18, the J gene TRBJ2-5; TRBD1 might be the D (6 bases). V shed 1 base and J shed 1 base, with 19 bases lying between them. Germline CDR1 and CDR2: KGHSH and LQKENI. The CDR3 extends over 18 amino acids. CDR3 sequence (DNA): TGTGCCAGCTCACCACTCGGAAGACAGGTGATAAGCCAAGAGACCCAGTACTTC. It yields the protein CASSPLGRQVISQETQYF.

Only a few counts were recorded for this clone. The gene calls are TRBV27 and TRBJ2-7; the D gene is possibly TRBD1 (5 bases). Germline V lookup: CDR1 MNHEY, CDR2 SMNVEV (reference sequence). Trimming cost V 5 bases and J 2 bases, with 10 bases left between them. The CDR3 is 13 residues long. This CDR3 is CASSLQETYEQYF. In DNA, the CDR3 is TGTGCCAGCAGTCTACAGGAGACCTACGAGCAGTACTTC.

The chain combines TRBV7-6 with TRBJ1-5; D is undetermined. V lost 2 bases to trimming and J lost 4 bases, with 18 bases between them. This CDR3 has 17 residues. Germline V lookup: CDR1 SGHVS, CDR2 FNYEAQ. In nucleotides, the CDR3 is TGTGCCAGCAGCTTATATCCGAGAGAAGAGCGGAATCAGCCCCAGCATTTT. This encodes CASSLYPREERNQPQHF. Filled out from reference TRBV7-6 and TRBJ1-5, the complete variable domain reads GAGVSQSPRYKVTKRGQDVALRCDPISGHVSLYWYRQALGQGPEFLTYFNYEAQQDKSGLPNDRFSAERPEGSISTLTIQRTEQRDSAMYRCASSLYPREERNQPQHFGDGTRLSIL.

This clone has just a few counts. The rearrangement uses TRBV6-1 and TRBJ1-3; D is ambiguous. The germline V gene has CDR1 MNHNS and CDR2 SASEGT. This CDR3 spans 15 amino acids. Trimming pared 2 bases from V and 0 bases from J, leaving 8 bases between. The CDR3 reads CASSELAHSGNTIYF. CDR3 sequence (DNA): TGTGCCAGCAGTGAACTGGCCCACTCTGGAAACACCATATATTTT.

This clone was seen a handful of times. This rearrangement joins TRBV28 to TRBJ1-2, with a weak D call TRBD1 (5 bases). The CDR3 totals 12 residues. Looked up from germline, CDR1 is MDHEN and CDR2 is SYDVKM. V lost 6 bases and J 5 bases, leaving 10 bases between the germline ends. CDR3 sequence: CASRRGGYGYTF. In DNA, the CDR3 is TGTGCCAGCAGAAGGGGCGGTTATGGCTACACCTTC.

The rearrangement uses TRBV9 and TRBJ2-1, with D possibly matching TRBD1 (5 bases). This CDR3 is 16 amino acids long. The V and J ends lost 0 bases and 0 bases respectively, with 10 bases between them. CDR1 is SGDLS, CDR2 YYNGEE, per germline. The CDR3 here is CASSVAADNSYNEQFF. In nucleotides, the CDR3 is TGTGCCAGCAGCGTAGCGGCGGACAACTCCTACAATGAGCAGTTCTTC.

The CDR3 coding sequence is TGTGCCAGCAGTTTGCTCTCAGGGGATGAGACCCAGTACTTC. Translated: CASSLLSGDETQYF. J is TRBJ2-5 and V is TRBV27, with a possible D match to TRBD1 (6 bases). The CDR3 is 14 residues long. The V end was cut by 3 bases, the J end by 5 bases, with 13 bases between. The germline gives CDR1 MNHEY, CDR2 SMNVEV (reference sequence).

In DNA form, the CDR3 reads TGTGCCAGTAGCGAACAGGGGGGACAGCCCCAGCATTTT. It codes for CASSEQGGQPQHF. V and J are TRBV19 and TRBJ1-5, with TRBD1 identical over 8 bases. Germline V gene sequence: CDR1 LNHDA, CDR2 SQIVND (reference sequence). V was pared by 6 bases and J by 7 bases, with 5 bases of the junction left unmatched. This CDR3 region has 13 residues.

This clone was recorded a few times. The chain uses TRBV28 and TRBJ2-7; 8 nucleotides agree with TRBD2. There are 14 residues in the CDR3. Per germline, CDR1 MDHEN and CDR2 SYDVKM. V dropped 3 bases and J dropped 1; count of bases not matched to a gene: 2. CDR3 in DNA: TGTGCCAGCAGTTTTGGCGGGAGGTCCTACGAGCAGTACTTC. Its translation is CASSFGGRSYEQYF.